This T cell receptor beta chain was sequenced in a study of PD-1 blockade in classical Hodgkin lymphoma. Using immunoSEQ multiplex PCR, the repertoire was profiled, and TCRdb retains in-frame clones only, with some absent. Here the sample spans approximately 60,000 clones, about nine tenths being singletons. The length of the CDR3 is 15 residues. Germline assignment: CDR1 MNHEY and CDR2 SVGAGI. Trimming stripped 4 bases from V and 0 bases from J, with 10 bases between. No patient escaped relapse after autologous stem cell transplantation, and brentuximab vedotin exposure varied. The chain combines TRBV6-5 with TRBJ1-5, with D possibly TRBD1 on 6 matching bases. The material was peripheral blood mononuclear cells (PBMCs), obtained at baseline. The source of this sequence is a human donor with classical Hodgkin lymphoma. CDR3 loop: CASSSGVYSNQPQHF. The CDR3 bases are TGTGCCAGCAGTTCAGGGGTTTATAGCAATCAGCCCCAGCATTTT.